In its sample, the clone carrying this T cell receptor beta chain was seen a few times. Its specificity is unknown. Other DNA variants within this sample encode the same CDR3. Clones were sequenced by immunoSEQ multiplex PCR, and TCRdb holds only the in-frame ones, with some missing. Of roughly 480,000 clones in the sample, 70% to 85% are singletons; the top ten hold more than 10%. This sample stems from a study of shared clonotypes between healthy human individuals. Broader study findings: Sequencing depth was a factor that was expected to affect clonotype sharing among donors.

The sequenced sample consisted of PBMCs. The TCR comes from a woman in her thirties or forties in good health. Some clones in this sample may be carry-over from other donors' samples.

The DNA of the CDR3 is TGTGCCTGGGGGGACAGAAACACTGAAGCTTTCTTT. Translated: CAWGDRNTEAFF. V usage is TRBV30 and J usage is TRBJ1-1; 7 positions agree with TRBD1. Trimming removed 5 bases from V and 2 bases from J; junction bases left unmatched: 2. The CDR3 runs 12 residues. Looked up from germline, CDR1 is GTSNPN and CDR2 is SVGIG (reference sequence).